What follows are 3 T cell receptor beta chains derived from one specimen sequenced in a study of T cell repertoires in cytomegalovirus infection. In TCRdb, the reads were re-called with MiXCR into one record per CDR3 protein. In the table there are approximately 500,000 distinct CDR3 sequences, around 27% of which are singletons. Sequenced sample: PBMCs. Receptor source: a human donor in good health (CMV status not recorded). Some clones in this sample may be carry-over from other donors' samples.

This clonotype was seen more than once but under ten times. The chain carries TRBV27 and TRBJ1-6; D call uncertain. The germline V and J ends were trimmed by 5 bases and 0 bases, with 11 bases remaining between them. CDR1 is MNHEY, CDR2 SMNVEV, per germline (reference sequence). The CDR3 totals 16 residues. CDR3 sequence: CASSPTLSSYNSPLHF. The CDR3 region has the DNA TGTGCCAGCAGTCCAACCTTGAGCTCCTATAATTCACCCCTCCACTTT.

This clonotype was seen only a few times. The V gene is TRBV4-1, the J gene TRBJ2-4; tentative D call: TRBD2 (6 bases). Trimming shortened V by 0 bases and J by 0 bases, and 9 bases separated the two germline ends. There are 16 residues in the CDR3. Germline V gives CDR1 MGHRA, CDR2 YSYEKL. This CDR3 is CASSQESGLAKNIQYF. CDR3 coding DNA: TGCGCCAGCAGCCAAGAGTCGGGACTAGCCAAAAACATTCAGTACTTC.

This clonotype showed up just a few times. CDR3 loop: CASSDGQETQYF. The CDR3 DNA reads as TGTGCCAGCAGTGATGGCCAAGAGACCCAGTACTTC. The chain joins TRBV2 to TRBJ2-5, with D hard to call. This CDR3 is built from 12 residues. CDR1 is SNHLY and CDR2 is FYNNEI in the germline V gene. Trimming took 3 bases from V and 1 from J, leaving 3 bases between them.